Below, 10 T cell receptor beta chains from the same sample are listed, as sequenced in a study of shared clonotypes between healthy human individuals. Profiled with immunoSEQ multiplex PCR; TCRdb holds only in-frame clones, not every one. The sample holds around 1,100,000 clones; 77% are singletons and the top ten take roughly 0.9%. The material sequenced was memory CD4+ T cells from PBMCs. Noted subset: CD45RA-negative fraction. The source is a man younger than 35 in good health. Some clones in this sample may be carry-over from other donors' samples.

In this sample, this clone turned up a few times. The same CDR3 is also encoded by other DNA sequences in this sample. The chain couples TRBV7-9 to TRBJ1-1; D uncertain. CDR1 is SEHNR and CDR2 is FQNEAQ in the germline V gene (reference sequence). The CDR3 length is 16 residues. Trimming removed 2 bases from V and 5 bases from J, with 18 bases in between. CDR3 amino acids: CASSLRAHGRETEAFF. In DNA form, the CDR3 reads TGTGCCAGCAGCTTAAGGGCCCACGGGCGGGAGACTGAAGCTTTCTTT.

This clone appeared a few times. The chain couples TRBV28 to TRBJ2-5; D remains unclear. The CDR3 sequence is 12 residues long. Trimming removed 5 bases at V and 5 bases at J, with 9 bases between. Germline values: CDR1 MDHEN, CDR2 SYDVKM. The CDR3: CASSKTVETQYF. CDR3 nucleotide sequence: TGTGCCAGCAGTAAGACGGTGGAGACCCAGTACTTC.

This rearrangement joins TRBV27 to TRBJ2-7; 10 bases fit TRBD2. This CDR3 comprises 15 residues. CDR1 and CDR2 (germline): MNHEY, SMNVEV (reference sequence). V lost 0 bases, J lost 5 bases, and 4 bases stayed unmatched. CDR3 in DNA: TGTGCCAGCAGTTTATCGGCTAGCGGGAGCCACGAGCAGTACTTC. Translating gives CASSLSASGSHEQYF.

This clone was observed a few times. This chain joins TRBV7-3 and TRBJ1-1; D not resolved. Germline V gives CDR1 SGHTA, CDR2 FQGTGA. V lost 8 bases to trimming and J lost 7 bases, with 17 bases between them. The length of the CDR3 is 13 residues. The CDR3 reads CASAVNRGFEAFF. As DNA, the CDR3 is TGTGCCAGCGCCGTTAACCGGGGTTTTGAAGCTTTCTTT.

V and J are TRBV28 and TRBJ1-3; D possibly corresponds to TRBD1 (5 bases). This CDR3 comprises 16 residues. From germline, CDR1 is MDHEN and CDR2 SYDVKM. The V gene lost 7 bases and the J gene lost 4 bases, with 20 bases spanning the gap. The CDR3 bases are TGTGCCAGCACAACCATTGGGGGGTATTGGGGAAACACCATATATTTT. Its translation is CASTTIGGYWGNTIYF.

This chain joins TRBV27 and TRBJ2-1; a possible D gene is TRBD2 (5 bases). The CDR3 is 14 residues long. CDR1 and CDR2 from the germline V gene are MNHEY and SMNVEV (reference sequence). The ends were cut back, 10 bases at V and 9 bases at J, with 22 bases in the middle. CDR3 DNA: TGTGCCACCACCTCTCGGGGTCCCTTGGGTGAGCAGTTCTTC. It specifies CATTSRGPLGEQFF.

The sample holds a few counts of this clone. This rearrangement joins TRBV5-1 to TRBJ2-7, with a tentative D call TRBD1 (7 bases). Germline values: CDR1 SGHRS, CDR2 YFSETQ. There are 16 residues in the CDR3. Trimming removed 1 base at V and 2 bases at J, with 16 bases between. CDR3 in DNA: TGCGCCAGCAGCTTGCGAGTTCAGGGGGGTACCTACGAGCAGTACTTC. Residues: CASSLRVQGGTYEQYF.

This rearrangement joins TRBV18 to TRBJ1-5; no reliable D call. This CDR3 has 16 residues. Trimming cost V 3 bases and J 0 bases, with 12 bases left between them. CDR1 is KGHSH, CDR2 LQKENI, per germline. The CDR3 sequence: CASSPTLGHSNQPQHF. For the CDR3, the DNA is TGTGCCAGCTCACCGACCCTCGGGCATAGCAATCAGCCCCAGCATTTT.

CDR3 protein: CASRTSATDTQYF. CDR3 coding DNA: TGTGCCAGCAGGACCTCTGCCACAGATACGCAGTATTTT. This chain connects TRBV6-6 to TRBJ2-3; no reliable D call. The CDR3 has 13 amino acids. CDR1 MNHNY and CDR2 SVGAGI come from the germline V gene (reference sequence). V was trimmed by 6 bases and J by 2 bases, leaving 9 bases between them.

This clone is a singleton in its sample. V gene TRBV25-1 combines with J gene TRBJ2-2; 7 bases map to TRBD1. V shed 5 bases, J shed 0 bases, and the junction held 6 bases outside the gene matches. Germline V gives CDR1 MGHDK, CDR2 SYGVNS. The CDR3 has 16 amino acids. CDR3: CASSTRQGANTGELFF. The CDR3 DNA sequence: TGTGCCAGCAGTACACGACAGGGTGCGAACACCGGGGAGCTGTTTTTT.